This passage covers 30 T cell receptor beta chains from one sample sequenced in a study of blood T cell repertoires in COVID-19. TCRdb's copy holds only in-frame clones and misses some; the assay was immunoSEQ multiplex PCR. Here the sample spans some 45,000 clones, about four fifths being singletons. Sequencing was carried out using peripheral blood. The receptor source for this set is a human donor in a cohort sampled during active COVID-19.

The chain employs TRBV6-2 or TRBV6-3 and TRBJ2-7; 13 bases align to TRBD2. V lost 5 bases, J lost 3 bases, and 10 bases stayed unmatched. The CDR3 sequence is 17 residues long. In germline, CDR1 is MNHEY, CDR2 SVGEGT. CDR3 nucleotides: TGTGCCAGCAGTGCATCTAGGACTAGCGGGAGATTCTACGAGCAGTACTTC. Amino acids: CASSASRTSGRFYEQYF.

The V call is TRBV10-1, the J call TRBJ2-3; TRBD1 might be the D (5 bases). This CDR3 is 16 amino acids long. Between the trimmed V and J ends, which lost 0 bases and 3 bases, there was a span of 13 bases. CDR1 is WNHNN, CDR2 SYGVQD, per germline (reference sequence). CDR3: CASSESTVQGTDTQYF. In DNA form, the CDR3 reads TGCGCCAGCAGTGAGTCGACTGTCCAGGGAACAGATACGCAGTATTTT.

V is TRBV30 and J is TRBJ1-1; possibly TRBD1 for D (5 bases). The CDR3 runs to 13 residues. The germline CDR1 and CDR2 sequences are GTSNPN and SVGIG (reference sequence). V lost 6 bases and J lost 4, with 15 bases in between. CDR3 sequence: CACSPDIGTEAFF. CDR3 bases: TGTGCCTGCTCTCCGGACATCGGCACTGAAGCTTTCTTT.

This chain joins TRBV5-1 and TRBJ2-2; D remains ambiguous. CDR3 length: 14 residues. With 2 bases removed from V and 1 base from J, the gap between germline ends came to 6 bases. Germline CDR1 reads SGHRS; CDR2 reads YFSETQ. DNA of the CDR3: TGCGCCAGCAGCTTCTCACAGAACACCGGGGAGCTGTTTTTT. It translates to CASSFSQNTGELFF. Combining the CDR3 with reference TRBV5-1 and TRBJ2-2 gives the whole variable domain KAGVTQTPRYLIKTRGQQVTLSCSPISGHRSVSWYQQTPGQGLQFLFEYFSETQRNKGNFPGRFSGRQFSNSRSEMNVSTLELGDSALYLCASSFSQNTGELFFGEGSRLTVL.

The genes are TRBV6-5 and TRBJ2-3; 7 nucleotides agree with TRBD1. CDR1 and CDR2 from the germline V gene are MNHEY and SVGAGI. V lost 6 bases and J lost 1; bases outside the gene matches: 7. There are 15 residues in the CDR3. CDR3 sequence reads: CASSPRDSRTDTQYF. The CDR3 DNA reads TGTGCCAGCAGCCCCCGGGACAGCCGCACAGATACGCAGTATTTT.

Concerning this clone: The sample has other DNA sequences that encode this CDR3 too. The chain combines TRBV7-2 with TRBJ2-7, with 9 bases matching TRBD2. Germline V CDR1 and CDR2: SGHTA, FQGNSA. The J segment lost 3 bases and the V segment lost 3 bases, leaving 3 bases of the junction unmatched. The CDR3 loop spans 14 amino acids. CDR3 coding DNA: TGTGCCAGCAGCTTGACTAGCGGAGTCTACGAGCAGTACTTC. It translates to CASSLTSGVYEQYF.

This chain uses TRBV3-1 (or the pseudogene TRBV3-2) with TRBJ2-2; 9 nucleotides agree with TRBD1. This CDR3 is built from 15 residues. The ends lost 4 bases at V and 3 bases at J; junction bases unmatched: 3. Germline lookup yields CDR1 LGHDT and CDR2 YNNKEL (reference sequence). The CDR3 protein is CASSPRDRDTGELFF. In DNA form, the CDR3 reads TGTGCCAGCAGCCCCCGGGACAGGGACACCGGGGAGCTGTTTTTT.

The chain combines TRBV5-1 with TRBJ1-2; D perhaps matches TRBD1 (6 bases). CDR3 length equals 13 residues. V was cut by 0 bases and J by 6 bases, with 9 bases left in between. CDR1 and CDR2 (germline): SGHRS, YFSETQ. The CDR3 reads CASSLEQGDGYTF. CDR3 coding DNA: TGCGCCAGCAGCTTGGAACAGGGAGATGGCTACACCTTC.

This chain links TRBV18 with TRBJ2-1, with D possibly being TRBD2 (6 bases). CDR1 and CDR2 (germline): KGHSH, LQKENI. Trimming cost V 1 base and J 6 bases, with 16 bases left between them. The CDR3 covers 16 residues. CDR3 nucleotide sequence: TGTGCCAGCTCACCACGAACGGGAGTCAATACCAATGAGCAGTTCTTC. Translated, it gives CASSPRTGVNTNEQFF.

V gene TRBV9 combines with J gene TRBJ2-1, with 10 bases that match TRBD2. Looked up from germline, CDR1 is SGDLS and CDR2 is YYNGEE. V was clipped by 4 bases and J by 9 bases; unmatched bases: 10. The CDR3 sequence is 15 residues long. CDR3 in amino acids: CASSSKAGGWGEQFF. As DNA, the CDR3 is TGTGCCAGCAGCTCTAAAGCGGGAGGGTGGGGTGAGCAGTTCTTC.

The chain carries TRBV5-6 and TRBJ2-1, with 10 nucleotides matching TRBD2. CDR3 size: 18 residues. The germline gives CDR1 SGHDT, CDR2 YYEEEE. Trimming cost V 4 bases and J 2 bases; bases outside gene matches: 12. CDR3 in DNA: TGTGCCAGCAGCCCTAAGAGGACTAGCGGCCTACCCTACAATGAGCAGTTCTTC. Translated, it gives CASSPKRTSGLPYNEQFF.

The V and J genes are TRBV6-1 and TRBJ1-5; D gene unclear. Germline V lookup: CDR1 MNHNS, CDR2 SASEGT. V lost 3 bases and J lost 5, with 5 bases in between. The CDR3 covers 12 residues. The CDR3 loop is CASSDNYQPQHF. The CDR3 nucleotides read TGTGCCAGCAGTGACAACTATCAGCCCCAGCATTTT.

The V gene is TRBV11-3, the J gene TRBJ2-1; TRBD2 matches at 9 bases. CDR1 and CDR2 (germline): SGHNT, YENEEA. CDR3 length: 14 amino acids. The trim removed 6 bases at V and 7 bases at J, leaving 7 bases unmatched. The CDR3 region is CASSVAGDWNEQFF. Here the CDR3 DNA reads TGTGCCAGCAGTGTAGCGGGAGATTGGAATGAGCAGTTCTTC.

This clone is deemed large. J is TRBJ2-1 and V is TRBV7-9; TRBD2 matches 9 bases. J was trimmed by 3 bases and V by 5 bases; bases with no gene match: 17. This CDR3 contains 19 residues. Germline lookup yields CDR1 SEHNR and CDR2 FQNEAQ (reference sequence). CDR3 sequence (DNA): TGTGCCAGCAGCCTCGGATTGTTTGGGCTAGCGGGGCTCTACAATGAGCAGTTCTTC. As protein: CASSLGLFGLAGLYNEQFF.

The chain uses TRBV6-7 and TRBJ1-5; 7 nucleotides line up with TRBD1. TRBV6-7 is an ORF for which the function is uncertain. This CDR3 spans 14 amino acids. The V and J ends lost 6 bases and 4 bases, in that order; junction bases with no gene match: 6. DNA for the CDR3: TGTGCCAGCAGCCACAGGGGTTGGAATCAGCCCCAGCATTTT. It codes for CASSHRGWNQPQHF.

This clone was detected once. V and J are TRBV9 and TRBJ2-5; D is ambiguous. Germline assignment: CDR1 SGDLS and CDR2 YYNGEE. V shed 5 bases and J shed 2 bases, with 10 bases lying between them. This CDR3 region has 13 residues. CDR3 DNA sequence: TGTGCCAGCAGAGCTAGGAATCAAGAGACCCAGTACTTC. The encoded protein is CASRARNQETQYF.

The V call is TRBV19, the J call TRBJ2-3; D gene unclear. CDR1 is LNHDA, CDR2 SQIVND, per germline (reference sequence). Trimming pared 3 bases from V and 3 bases from J, leaving 4 bases between. CDR3 length equals 12 residues. The CDR3 here is CASSMRTDTQYF. CDR3 bases: TGTGCCAGTAGTATGAGGACAGATACGCAGTATTTT.

V is TRBV27 and J is TRBJ1-1, with 9 bases matching TRBD1. Germline CDR1 and CDR2: MNHEY and SMNVEV (reference sequence). V gave up 2 bases and J gave up 10 bases; unmatched junction bases: 8. The CDR3 extends over 14 amino acids. The CDR3 is CASSLPTGGRRAFF. CDR3 nucleotides: TGTGCCAGCAGTTTACCCACAGGGGGCCGGAGAGCTTTCTTT.

The chain joins TRBV18 to TRBJ2-7, with 7 bases that match TRBD1. J lost 4 bases, V lost 4 bases, and 4 bases had no gene match. Germline loops: CDR1 KGHSH, CDR2 LQKENI. The CDR3 has 13 amino acids. DNA for the CDR3: TGTGCCAGCTCACTAGAGGGGGCGTACGAGCAGTACTTC. Protein sequence: CASSLEGAYEQYF.

V and J are TRBV19 and TRBJ1-5; perhaps TRBD1 as D (5 bases). The CDR3 totals 17 residues. V was clipped by 6 bases and J by 2 bases, with 20 bases between them. Germline V gene sequence: CDR1 LNHDA, CDR2 SQIVND (reference sequence). CDR3: CASSPGTMGYGNQPQHF. Here the CDR3 DNA reads TGTGCCAGTAGCCCCGGGACTATGGGGTACGGCAATCAGCCCCAGCATTTT.

The chain combines TRBV30 with TRBJ2-4; D is possibly TRBD1 (7 bases). This CDR3 is built from 12 residues. Germline assignment: CDR1 GTSNPN and CDR2 SVGIG (reference sequence). Trimming removed 5 bases at V and 7 bases at J, with 12 bases between. CDR3 protein: CAWGRGTNIQYF. The CDR3 DNA reads as TGTGCCTGGGGCAGGGGGACTAACATTCAGTACTTC. The variable domain in full, completed from reference TRBV30 and TRBJ2-4, reads SQTIHQWPATLVQPVGSPLSLECTVEGTSNPNLYWYRQAAGRGLQLLFYSVGIGQISSEVPQNLSASRPQDRQFILSSKKLLLSDSGFYLCAWGRGTNIQYFGAGTRLSVL.

This clone was recorded once. The chain links TRBV5-8 to TRBJ2-7; TRBD1 agrees at 9 bases. The germline gives CDR1 SGHTS, CDR2 YDEGEE. The V gene end was trimmed by 2 bases and the J gene end by 4 bases; junction bases not matched to a gene: 4. The CDR3 contains 14 residues. The CDR3 nucleotides read TGTGCCAGCAGCTTCGGACAGGGGTTGTACGAGCAGTACTTC. Translating gives CASSFGQGLYEQYF.

V is TRBV20-1 and J is TRBJ2-3; 7 bases agree with TRBD2. With 3 bases clipped from V and 5 bases from J, the junction kept 11 bases outside the gene matches. CDR1 is DFQATT, CDR2 SNEGSKA, per germline (reference sequence). The CDR3 is made up of 15 amino acids. The CDR3 region has the DNA TGCAGTGCTAGTCCTAGCGGAGCAAAGGGAGATACGCAGTATTTT. It is translated as CSASPSGAKGDTQYF.

The J gene is TRBJ2-5, the V gene TRBV28; TRBD1 matches at 8 bases. Trimming cost V 5 bases and J 6 bases; bases outside gene matches: 14. Germline CDR1 reads MDHEN; CDR2 reads SYDVKM. CDR3 length: 16 amino acids. CDR3 region: CASSPRTGRGIQTQYF. The CDR3, as DNA: TGTGCCAGCAGTCCACGGACAGGGAGAGGCATACAGACCCAGTACTTC.

The V gene is TRBV6-5, the J gene TRBJ1-1, with a possible D match to TRBD1 (5 bases). Germline CDR1 MNHEY, CDR2 SVGAGI. The CDR3 has 14 residues. V gave up 3 bases and J gave up 3 bases, with 11 bases separating them. CDR3 DNA sequence: TGTGCCAGCAGTTATGACAGATCGGACACTGAAGCTTTCTTT. Translation gives CASSYDRSDTEAFF.

This clone has a single count. The chain recombines TRBV11-2 with TRBJ2-7; D is perhaps TRBD1 (7 bases). Germline V CDR1 and CDR2: SGHAT, FQNNGV. Trimming pared 8 bases from V and 6 bases from J, leaving 20 bases between. The CDR3 length is 14 residues. CDR3 amino acids: CASRDSRQGGEQYF. The CDR3 nucleotides read TGTGCCAGCCGGGACTCGAGACAGGGAGGCGAGCAGTACTTC.

The chain recombines TRBV5-6 with TRBJ2-3; TRBD2 is a possible D gene (5 bases). Trimming cost V 1 base and J 2 bases, with 23 bases left between them. Per the germline V gene, CDR1 is SGHDT and CDR2 is YYEEEE. The CDR3 length is 19 residues. The CDR3 nucleotides read TGTGCCAGCAGCTTGCACGAGTTTTCGGGAACCGAAAACACAGATACGCAGTATTTT. Its protein product is CASSLHEFSGTENTDTQYF.

The chain combines TRBV12-3 or TRBV12-4 with TRBJ2-3, with D uncertain. Trimming shortened V by 7 bases and J by 6 bases, and 14 bases separated the two germline ends. The CDR3 runs 13 residues. The CDR3 spells CASTGTSHDTQYF. CDR3 in DNA: TGTGCCAGCACTGGTACGAGCCATGATACGCAGTATTTT.

The chain employs TRBV10-1 and TRBJ2-3; 9 nucleotides match TRBD2. The trim removed 7 bases at V and 2 bases at J, leaving 19 bases unmatched. Germline CDR1 and CDR2: WNHNN and SYGVQD (reference sequence). This CDR3 is built from 19 residues. The CDR3 spells CASTTLPSGRPGPTDTQYF. CDR3 DNA: TGCGCCAGCACCACTCTCCCGAGCGGGAGGCCGGGCCCCACAGATACGCAGTATTTT.

The chain carries TRBV29-1 and TRBJ2-3, with TRBD2 as a possible D gene (6 bases). This CDR3 is built from 12 residues. The V and J ends lost 7 bases and 2 bases respectively, with 10 bases between them. Germline V CDR1 and CDR2: SQVTM, ANQGSEA. In DNA, the CDR3 is TGCAGCGCGGCGGGATTCACAGATACGCAGTATTTT. Translated: CSAAGFTDTQYF.